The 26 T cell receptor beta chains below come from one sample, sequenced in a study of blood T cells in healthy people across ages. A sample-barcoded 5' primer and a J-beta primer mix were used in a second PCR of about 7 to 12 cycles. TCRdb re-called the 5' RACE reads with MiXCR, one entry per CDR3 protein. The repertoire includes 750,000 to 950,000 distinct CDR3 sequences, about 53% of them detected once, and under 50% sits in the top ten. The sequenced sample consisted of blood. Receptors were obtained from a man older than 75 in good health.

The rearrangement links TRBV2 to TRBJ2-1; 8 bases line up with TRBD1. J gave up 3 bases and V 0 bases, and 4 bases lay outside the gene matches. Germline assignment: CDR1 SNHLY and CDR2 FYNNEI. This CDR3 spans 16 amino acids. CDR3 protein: CASSEAPTGVYNEQFF. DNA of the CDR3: TGTGCCAGCAGTGAAGCGCCGACAGGGGTCTACAATGAGCAGTTCTTC.

The CDR3 sequence: CASSTDSTDTQYF. CDR3 nucleotide sequence: TGTGCCAGCAGCACCGACTCAACAGATACGCAGTATTTT. The chain combines TRBV11-3 with TRBJ2-3; no clear D. CDR1 is SGHNT and CDR2 is YENEEA in the germline V gene. Trimming shortened V by 5 bases and J by 3 bases, and 9 bases separated the two germline ends. The CDR3 spans 13 residues.

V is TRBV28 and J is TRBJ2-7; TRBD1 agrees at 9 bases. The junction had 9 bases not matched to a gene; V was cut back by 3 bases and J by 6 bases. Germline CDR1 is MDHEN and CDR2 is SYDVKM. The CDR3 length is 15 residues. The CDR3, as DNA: TGTGCCAGCAGTTTGACTCGGACAGGGGCCCGCGAGCAGTACTTC. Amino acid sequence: CASSLTRTGAREQYF.

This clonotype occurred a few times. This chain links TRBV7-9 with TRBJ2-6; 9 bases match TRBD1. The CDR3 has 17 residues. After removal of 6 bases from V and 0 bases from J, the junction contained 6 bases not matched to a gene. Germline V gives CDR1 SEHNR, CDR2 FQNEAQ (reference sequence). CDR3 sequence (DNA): TGTGCCAGCAGGACAGGGGGGGGCGTCTCTGGGGCCAACGTCCTGACTTTC. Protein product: CASRTGGGVSGANVLTF.

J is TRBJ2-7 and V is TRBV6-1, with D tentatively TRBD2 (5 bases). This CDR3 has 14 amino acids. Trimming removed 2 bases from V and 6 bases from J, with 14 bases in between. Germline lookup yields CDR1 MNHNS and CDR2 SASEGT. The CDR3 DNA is TGTGCCAGCAGTGAATCAGGACTTTCTCGCGAGCAGTACTTC. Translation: CASSESGLSREQYF.

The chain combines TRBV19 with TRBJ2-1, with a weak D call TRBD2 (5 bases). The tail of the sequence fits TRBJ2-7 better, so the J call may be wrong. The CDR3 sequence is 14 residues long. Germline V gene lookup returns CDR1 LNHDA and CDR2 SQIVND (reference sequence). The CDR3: CASSIQGSLQEQYF. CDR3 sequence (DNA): TGTGCCAGTAGTATACAAGGGAGCCTACAAGAGCAGTACTTC.

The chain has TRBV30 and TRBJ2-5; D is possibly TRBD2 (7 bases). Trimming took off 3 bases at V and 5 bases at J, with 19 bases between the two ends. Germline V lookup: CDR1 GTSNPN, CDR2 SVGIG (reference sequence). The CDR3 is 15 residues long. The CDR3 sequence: CAWRNRLGRGETQYF. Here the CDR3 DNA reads TGTGCCTGGAGAAACCGACTGGGGAGGGGGGAGACCCAGTACTTC.

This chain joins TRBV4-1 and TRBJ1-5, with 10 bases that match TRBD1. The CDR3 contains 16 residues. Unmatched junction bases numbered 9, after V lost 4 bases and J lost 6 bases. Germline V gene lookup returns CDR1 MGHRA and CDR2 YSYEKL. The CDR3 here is CASSPLPGQGIQPQHF. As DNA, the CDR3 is TGCGCCAGCAGCCCCCTCCCGGGACAGGGGATTCAGCCCCAGCATTTT.

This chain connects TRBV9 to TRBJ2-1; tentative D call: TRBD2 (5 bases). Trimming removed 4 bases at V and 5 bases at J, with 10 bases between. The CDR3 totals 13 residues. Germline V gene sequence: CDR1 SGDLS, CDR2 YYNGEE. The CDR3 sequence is CASSLWTDNEQFF. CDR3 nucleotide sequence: TGTGCCAGCAGCCTCTGGACTGACAATGAGCAGTTCTTC.

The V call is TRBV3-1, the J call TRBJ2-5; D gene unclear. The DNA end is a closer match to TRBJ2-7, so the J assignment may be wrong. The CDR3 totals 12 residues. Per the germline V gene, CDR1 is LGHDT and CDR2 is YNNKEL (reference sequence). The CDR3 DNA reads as TGTGCCAGCAGCCCCGATGACTACGAGCAGTACTTC. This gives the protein CASSPDDYEQYF.

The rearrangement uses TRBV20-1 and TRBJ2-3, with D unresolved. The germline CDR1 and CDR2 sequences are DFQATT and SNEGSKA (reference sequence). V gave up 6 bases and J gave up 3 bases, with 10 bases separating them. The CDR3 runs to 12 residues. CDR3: CSAPRLTDTQYF. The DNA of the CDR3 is TGCAGTGCCCCGCGGTTGACAGATACGCAGTATTTT.

For the CDR3, the DNA is TGTGCCAGCAGCTTAGCGCCCTCACACGCCGCGAACACTGAAGCTTTCTTT. As protein: CASSLAPSHAANTEAFF. The genes are TRBV7-2 and TRBJ1-1, with D hard to call. The CDR3 runs 17 residues. Germline V gene data show CDR1 as SGHTA and CDR2 as FQGNSA. V was trimmed by 0 bases and J by 1 base, leaving 15 bases between them.

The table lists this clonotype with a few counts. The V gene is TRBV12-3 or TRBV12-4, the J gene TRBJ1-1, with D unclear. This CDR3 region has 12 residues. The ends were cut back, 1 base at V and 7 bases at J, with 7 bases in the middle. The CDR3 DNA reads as TGTGCCAGCAGTTTAGGAGGTCTTGAAGCTTTCTTT. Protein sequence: CASSLGGLEAFF.

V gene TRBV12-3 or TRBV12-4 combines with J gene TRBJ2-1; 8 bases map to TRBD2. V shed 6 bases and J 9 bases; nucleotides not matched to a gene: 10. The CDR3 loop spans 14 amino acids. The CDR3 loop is CASRNSGTDGEQFF. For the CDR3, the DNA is TGTGCCAGCAGAAATAGCGGGACTGACGGTGAGCAGTTCTTC.

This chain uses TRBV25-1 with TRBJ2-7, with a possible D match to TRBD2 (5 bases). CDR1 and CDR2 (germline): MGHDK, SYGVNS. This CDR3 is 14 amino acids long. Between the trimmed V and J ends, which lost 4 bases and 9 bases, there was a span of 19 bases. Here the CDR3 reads CASSALREYSGQYF. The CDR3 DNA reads TGTGCCAGCAGTGCCCTTAGGGAGTACAGCGGGCAGTACTTC.

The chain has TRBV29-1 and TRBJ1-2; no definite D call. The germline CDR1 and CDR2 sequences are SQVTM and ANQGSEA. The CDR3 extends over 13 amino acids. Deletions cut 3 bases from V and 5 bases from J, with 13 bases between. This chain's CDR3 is CSVEAAVRYGYTF. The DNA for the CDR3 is TGCAGCGTTGAGGCGGCGGTGCGGTATGGCTACACCTTC.

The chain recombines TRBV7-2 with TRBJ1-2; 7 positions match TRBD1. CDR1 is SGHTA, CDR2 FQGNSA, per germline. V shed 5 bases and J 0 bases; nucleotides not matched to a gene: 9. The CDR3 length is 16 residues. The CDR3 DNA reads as TGTGCCAGCAGCCGCCTCGGACAGGAAGCTAACTATGGCTACACCTTC. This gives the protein CASSRLGQEANYGYTF.

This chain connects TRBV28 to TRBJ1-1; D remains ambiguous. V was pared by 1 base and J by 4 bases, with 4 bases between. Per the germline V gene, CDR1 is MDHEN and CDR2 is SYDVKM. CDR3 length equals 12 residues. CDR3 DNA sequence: TGTGCCAGCAGTTTATTAAGCACTGAAGCTTTCTTT. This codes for CASSLLSTEAFF.

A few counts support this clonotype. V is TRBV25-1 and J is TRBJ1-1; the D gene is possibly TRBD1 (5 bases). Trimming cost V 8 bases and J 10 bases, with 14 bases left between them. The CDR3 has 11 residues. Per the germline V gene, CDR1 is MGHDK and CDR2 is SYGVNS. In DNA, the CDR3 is TGTGCCAGCGGGGACGGGCAAGGAGCTTTCTTT. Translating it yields CASGDGQGAFF. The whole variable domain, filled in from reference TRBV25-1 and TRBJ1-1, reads EADIYQTPRYLVIGTGKKITLECSQTMGHDKMYWYQQDPGMELHLIHYSYGVNSTEKGDLSSESTVSRIRTEHFPLTLESARPSHTSQYLCASGDGQGAFFGQGTRLTVV.

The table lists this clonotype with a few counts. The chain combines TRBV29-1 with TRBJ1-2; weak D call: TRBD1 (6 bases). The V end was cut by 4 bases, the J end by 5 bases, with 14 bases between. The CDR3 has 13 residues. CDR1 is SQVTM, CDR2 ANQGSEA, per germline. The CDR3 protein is CSVGGGHGYGYTF. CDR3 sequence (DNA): TGCAGCGTTGGGGGGGGCCATGGATATGGCTACACCTTC.

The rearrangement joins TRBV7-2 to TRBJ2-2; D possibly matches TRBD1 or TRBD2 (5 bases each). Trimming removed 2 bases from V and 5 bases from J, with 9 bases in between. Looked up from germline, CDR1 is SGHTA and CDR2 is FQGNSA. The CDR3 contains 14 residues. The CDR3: CASSLTRGTGELFF. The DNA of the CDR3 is TGTGCCAGCAGCTTAACGAGGGGAACCGGGGAGCTGTTTTTT. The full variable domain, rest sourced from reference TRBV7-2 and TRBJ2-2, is GAGVSQSPSNKVTEKGKDVELRCDPISGHTALYWYRQSLGQGLEFLIYFQGNSAPDKSGLPSDRFSAERTGGSVSTLTIQRTQQEDSAVYLCASSLTRGTGELFFGEGSRLTVL.

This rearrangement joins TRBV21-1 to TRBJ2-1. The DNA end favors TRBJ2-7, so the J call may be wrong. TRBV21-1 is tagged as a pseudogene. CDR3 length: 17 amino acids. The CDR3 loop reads CASSKALCGRCHNEQYF. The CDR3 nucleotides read TGTGCCAGCAGCAAAGCGCTTTGCGGGAGATGCCACAATGAGCAGTACTTC.

CDR3 residues: CASSRLGAGAYEQYF. The DNA for the CDR3 is TGTGCCAGCAGTAGGCTCGGGGCGGGTGCCTACGAGCAGTACTTC. This chain joins TRBV7-9 and TRBJ2-4, with D possibly being TRBD1 or TRBD2 (5 bases each). The J call could be wrong; TRBJ2-7 is a better fit for the DNA end. Per the germline V gene, CDR1 is SEHNR and CDR2 is FQNEAQ (reference sequence). The length of the CDR3 is 15 residues.

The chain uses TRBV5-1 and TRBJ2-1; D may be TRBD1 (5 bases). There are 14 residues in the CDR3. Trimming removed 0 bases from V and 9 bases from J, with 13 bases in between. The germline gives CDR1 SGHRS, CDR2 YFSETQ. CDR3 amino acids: CASSLEQGASEQFF. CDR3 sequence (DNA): TGCGCCAGCAGCTTGGAGCAGGGCGCGAGTGAGCAGTTCTTC.

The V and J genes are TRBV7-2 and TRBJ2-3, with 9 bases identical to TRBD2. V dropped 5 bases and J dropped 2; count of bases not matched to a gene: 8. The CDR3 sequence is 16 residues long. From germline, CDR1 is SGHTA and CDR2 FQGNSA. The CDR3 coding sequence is TGTGCCAGCAGCACAAGAGCGGGGGGCGTCACAGATACGCAGTATTTT. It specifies CASSTRAGGVTDTQYF.

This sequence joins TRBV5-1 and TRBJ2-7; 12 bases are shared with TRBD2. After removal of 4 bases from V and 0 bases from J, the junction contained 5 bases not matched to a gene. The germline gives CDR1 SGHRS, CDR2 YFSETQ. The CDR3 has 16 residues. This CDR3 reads CASSEGLAGNSYEQYF. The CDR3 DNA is TGCGCCAGCAGCGAGGGACTAGCGGGTAACTCCTACGAGCAGTACTTC.